These T cell receptor beta chains were read from a single sample in a study of human T cells and chemical hapten exposure. TCRdb ran MiXCR on the RACE reads and lists one entry per CDR3 protein. The table includes roughly 200,000 distinct CDR3 sequences, 20% to 25% detected once. This specimen was whole blood, taken in connection with sensitization to the hapten diphenylcyclopropenone (DPC). These receptors originate from a woman aged 40 to 50 with alopecia areata. Some clones in this sample may be carry-over from other donors' samples. Both conserved end residues are part of each CDR3. Fields, in order: J gene, CDR3 length, V gene, CDR3 protein.

>TRBJ1-2|14|TRBV20-1
CSASMGPSNYGYTF
>TRBJ2-5|15|TRBV7-9
CASSSASGIVGTQYF
>TRBJ2-1|15|TRBV21-1
CASTKALGGYNEQFF
>TRBJ1-2|15|TRBV6-1
CASSEEVGGGDGYTF
>TRBJ2-7|15|TRBV6-5
CASSIQPQRPYEQYF
>TRBJ2-1|16|TRBV7-8
CASSTFSGMPYNEQFF
>TRBJ1-1|14|TRBV12-3/TRBV12-4
CASSLWEGATEAFF
>TRBJ2-3|13|TRBV9
CASSVATSGTQYF
>TRBJ1-1|13|TRBV29-1
CSVGRAAGTEAFF
>TRBJ2-5|14|TRBV6-5
CASRRRGIEETQYF
>TRBJ2-5|13|TRBV29-1
CSVDRGASETQYF
>TRBJ2-7|18|TRBV28
CATTLGLAGGSVSYEQYF
>TRBJ2-5|15|TRBV20-1
CSARDGVAGRETQYF
>TRBJ1-2|14|TRBV12-3/TRBV12-4
CASSLKGPNYGYTF